This entry lists 19 T cell receptor beta chains sequenced from one sample in a study of cytomegalovirus exposure and HLA in healthy donors. With 60 Vbeta and 13 Jbeta primers, the PCR was carried out. Data came from immunoSEQ multiplex PCR; TCRdb stores just in-frame clones and leaves some out. In total, the table holds 40,000 to 50,000 clones. The sequenced material came from PBMCs. The receptors shown here come from a woman aged 35 to 49 in good health and CMV-seronegative.

The V gene is TRBV20-1, the J gene TRBJ1-4; D is uncertain. The CDR3 covers 11 residues. Germline V gene sequence: CDR1 DFQATT, CDR2 SNEGSKA (reference sequence). The V end was cut by 3 bases, the J end by 6 bases, with 5 bases between. The CDR3 reads CSARLDEKLFF. The CDR3 DNA reads as TGCAGTGCTAGGTTAGATGAAAAACTGTTTTTT.

The CDR3 region is CASSQGAGSAYEQYF. The CDR3 DNA reads TGCGCCAGCAGCCAAGGGGCAGGGTCGGCCTACGAGCAGTACTTC. This chain uses TRBV4-1 with TRBJ2-7, with D possibly TRBD1 on 5 matching bases. Trimming took 1 base from V and 2 from J, leaving 12 bases between them. Germline values: CDR1 MGHRA, CDR2 YSYEKL. The CDR3 runs to 15 residues.

The V and J genes are TRBV2 and TRBJ1-1; 11 bases are a match to TRBD1. The ends lost 4 bases at V and 4 bases at J; junction bases unmatched: 2. The germline V gene has CDR1 SNHLY and CDR2 FYNNEI. The CDR3 runs 14 residues. Here the CDR3 DNA reads TGTGCCAGCAGTGGGACAGGGGGCCCCACTGAAGCTTTCTTT. Encoded protein: CASSGTGGPTEAFF.

J is TRBJ1-2 and V is TRBV5-1; the D gene is possibly TRBD1 (6 bases). This CDR3 is 15 amino acids long. V was pared by 2 bases and J by 5 bases, with 16 bases between. Germline V gene lookup returns CDR1 SGHRS and CDR2 YFSETQ. CDR3: CASSFETGGAYGYTF. The CDR3, as DNA: TGCGCCAGCAGCTTCGAGACAGGTGGGGCGTATGGCTACACCTTC.

A word on this clone: At one end the junction does not follow the germline gene, possibly because of a read error. The V gene is TRBV29-1, the J gene TRBJ2-2, with TRBD1 matching over 10 bases. This CDR3 contains 14 residues. From germline, CDR1 is SQVTM and CDR2 ANQGSEA. DNA of the CDR3: TGCGGCGTTGATCCGGGACAGGGGACGGGGGAGCTGTTTTTT. It codes for CGVDPGQGTGELFF.

This sequence joins TRBV30 and TRBJ2-7; 7 bases agree with TRBD2. There are 14 residues in the CDR3. The germline V gene encodes CDR1 GTSNPN and CDR2 SVGIG (reference sequence). V was clipped by 1 base and J by 1 base; unmatched bases: 4. The DNA for the CDR3 is TGTGCCTGGAGTGCGGCTAGCGGATCCTACGAGCAGTACTTC. It encodes CAWSAASGSYEQYF. The whole variable domain, filled in from reference TRBV30 and TRBJ2-7, reads SQTIHQWPATLVQPVGSPLSLECTVEGTSNPNLYWYRQAAGRGLQLLFYSVGIGQISSEVPQNLSASRPQDRQFILSSKKLLLSDSGFYLCAWSAASGSYEQYFGPGTRLTVT.

The gene calls are TRBV6-5 and TRBJ1-6; the D is unclear. CDR1 is MNHEY and CDR2 is SVGAGI in the germline V gene. The CDR3 is 16 amino acids. Trimming stripped 0 bases from V and 8 bases from J, with 14 bases between. Here the CDR3 reads CASSYSLRGLDSPLHF. CDR3 DNA: TGTGCCAGCAGTTACTCCCTCCGAGGGTTGGATTCACCCCTCCACTTT.

The chain employs TRBV23-1 and TRBJ2-1, with D possibly TRBD1 on 5 matching bases. TRBV23-1 is an ORF; its function is uncertain. The V end was cut by 6 bases, the J end by 8 bases, with 20 bases between. The CDR3 contains 15 residues. The CDR3 bases are TGCGCCAGCAGACAGGTTCCCCTCGCTGTGGATGAGCAGTTCTTC. Translation gives CASRQVPLAVDEQFF.

This chain links TRBV4-2 with TRBJ1-1; maybe TRBD1 (5 bases). Germline loops: CDR1 LGHNA, CDR2 YNFKEQ. V was clipped by 0 bases and J by 3 bases, with 11 bases between them. This CDR3 spans 15 amino acids. The CDR3 sequence is CASSQDGVGDTEAFF. The CDR3 bases are TGTGCCAGCAGCCAAGATGGAGTAGGGGACACTGAAGCTTTCTTT.

The rearrangement links TRBV5-1 to TRBJ1-1, with TRBD1 as a possible D gene (5 bases). The V gene's germline CDR1 is SGHRS and CDR2 YFSETQ. Trimming removed 2 bases from V and 2 bases from J, with 13 bases in between. This CDR3 region has 15 residues. The CDR3 here is CASSFRTGGNTEAFF. The CDR3 DNA sequence: TGCGCCAGCAGCTTCAGAACCGGGGGAAACACTGAAGCTTTCTTT.

The chain has TRBV5-1 and TRBJ2-7, with 11 bases aligning to TRBD2. Germline V gives CDR1 SGHRS, CDR2 YFSETQ. The J segment lost 7 bases and the V segment lost 1 base, leaving 4 bases of the junction unmatched. The CDR3 covers 14 residues. The CDR3 DNA follows: TGCGCCAGCAGCTTGCTAGCGGGAGGTTTGGAGCAGTACTTC. Amino acid sequence: CASSLLAGGLEQYF.

The J gene is TRBJ1-2, the V gene TRBV18; D is uncertain. V lost 4 bases, J lost 5 bases, and 5 bases lay in between. The CDR3 covers 11 residues. Germline V gives CDR1 KGHSH, CDR2 LQKENI. Written as DNA, the CDR3 is TGTGCCAGCTCACTTAGTTATGGCTACACCTTC. This codes for CASSLSYGYTF.

The rearrangement links TRBV2 to TRBJ1-1; D gene unclear. V dropped 3 bases and J dropped 8 bases, with 10 bases sitting between them. The CDR3 is 12 residues long. Germline loops: CDR1 SNHLY, CDR2 FYNNEI. The CDR3 DNA sequence: TGTGCCAGCAGTGAGGGAGGGTGGGAAGCTTTCTTT. Translation: CASSEGGWEAFF.

V and J are TRBV29-1 and TRBJ2-3, with no clear D. The V and J ends lost 1 base and 5 bases respectively, with 7 bases between them. This CDR3 comprises 12 residues. Germline V lookup: CDR1 SQVTM, CDR2 ANQGSEA. CDR3 DNA sequence: TGCAGCGTTGAAGGTTCGGTAGATACGCAGTATTTT. This sequence encodes CSVEGSVDTQYF.

This sequence joins TRBV30 and TRBJ2-7, with no clear D. Germline V lookup: CDR1 GTSNPN, CDR2 SVGIG (reference sequence). This CDR3 is 13 amino acids long. Trimming removed 4 bases from V and 6 bases from J, with 16 bases in between. The CDR3: CAWNPAHTGEQYF. DNA for the CDR3: TGTGCCTGGAATCCTGCTCATACCGGCGAGCAGTACTTC.

The rearrangement joins TRBV15 to TRBJ2-2; TRBD2 agrees at 9 bases. The J segment lost 8 bases and the V segment lost 3 bases, leaving 10 bases of the junction unmatched. Germline V gene lookup returns CDR1 LNHNV and CDR2 YYDKDF (reference sequence). This CDR3 contains 16 residues. The CDR3 DNA sequence: TGTGCCACCAGCAGGGGGGGACTAGCTCTAAAGGGGGAGCTGTTTTTT. Amino acid sequence: CATSRGGLALKGELFF. The entire variable domain, with the rest obtained from reference TRBV15 and TRBJ2-2, is as follows: DAMVIQNPRYQVTQFGKPVTLSCSQTLNHNVMYWYQQKSSQAPKLLFHYYDKDFNNEADTPDNFQSRRPNTSFCFLDIRSPGLGDTAMYLCATSRGGLALKGELFFGEGSRLTVL.

This chain joins TRBV7-6 and TRBJ2-2; no definite D call. The CDR3 loop spans 17 amino acids. Germline lookup yields CDR1 SGHVS and CDR2 FNYEAQ. V dropped 1 base and J dropped 3 bases, with 15 bases sitting between them. CDR3 coding DNA: TGTGCCAGCAGCTTAGTGGCCAGCGCCCCCGACACCGGGGAGCTGTTTTTT. Amino acid sequence: CASSLVASAPDTGELFF.

The rearrangement joins TRBV5-5 to TRBJ2-3; D is uncertain. Trimming left V 0 bases short and J 2 bases short, with 7 bases between. CDR3 length: 14 residues. Looked up from germline, CDR1 is SGHKS and CDR2 is YYEKEE (reference sequence). In DNA form, the CDR3 reads TGTGCCAGCAGCTTGGTGGTAGTCACAGATACGCAGTATTTT. This encodes CASSLVVVTDTQYF.

The rearrangement joins TRBV5-6 to TRBJ2-1, with D perhaps matching TRBD2 (5 bases). Germline assignment: CDR1 SGHDT and CDR2 YYEEEE. The length of the CDR3 is 14 residues. Trimming stripped 0 bases from V and 9 bases from J, with 13 bases between. The chain's CDR3 is CASSLGTGFSEQFF. For the CDR3, the DNA is TGTGCCAGCAGCTTGGGGACGGGATTTAGTGAGCAGTTCTTC.